The source of this T cell receptor beta chain is a study of blood T cell repertoires in COVID-19 (dated by TCRdb to between 2020 and 2021). For the study in its entirety: The collaborator samples originated in the United States, Italy and Spain and spanned the acute and convalescent phases of COVID-19. The material from the prospective study consisted of cDNA or gDNA derived from T cells, B-cell-depleted T cells, or PBMCs. The dataset comprised deeply sampled blood TCRbeta repertoires from subjects exposed to, actively infected with, or recovered from COVID-19. The repertoires were made available in a free public database intended to serve as a resource for research on the immune response to SARS-CoV-2. The samples were drawn from the first 160 participants of the ongoing ImmuneRACE study and from 950 to 1,500 subjects provided by 6 global collaborators. The sample metadata nearly always contained a de-identified subject ID, COVID-19 status, age in years and sex. HLA class I and class II types, where available, came from metadata supplied by the sample provider rather than from assay-based typing. On the study overall, not on this receptor specifically: Clinical and demographic metadata were provided uncurated, with the amount varying by source and participant.

Samples from volunteer blood donors who had recovered from COVID-19 were contributed by a second Seattle source. Collaborating institutions collected whole blood in K2EDTA tubes following their own protocols. Collaborator samples were shipped for TCRbeta analysis as frozen whole blood, isolated PBMCs, or DNA extracted from either sample type. TCRbeta CDR3 regions were amplified from genomic DNA using the immunoSEQ Assay, a bias-controlled multiplex PCR. For the original study's pipeline: The number of nucleated cells in each sample was estimated by amplification of reference gene primers within the assay. Sequence reads were collapsed and filtered to measure the absolute abundance of every unique TCRbeta CDR3 rearrangement. Productive Simpson clonality was computed per sample as the square root of Simpson's diversity index over productive rearrangements. TCRdb took over this immuneACCESS table, retaining in-frame rearrangements with V and J assigned. Such tables are incomplete; in checked studies, under half of the missing clones stem from an unresolved V gene, and the remainder is unexplained. V, J and clone size reflect that table, while D and trimming were determined from the DNA. The sample table holds just over 250,000 clones, of which 88% were seen once. The ten top clones hold approximately 3.7% of the sample.

On this clone itself: Its antigen is unknown. Base qualities were left out, and no much larger clone turns up one base away.

The V and J ends are trimmed by 3 bases and 4 bases, leaving 16 bases between them. The germline V gene (reference sequence) supplies CDR1 GTSNPN and CDR2 SVGIG. Taken from cysteine to phenylalanine, the CDR3 has 16 residues. This entry keeps only the CDR3 DNA: 48 bases, framed from base 1. The sample comprised peripheral blood. This chain joins TRBV30 to TRBJ2-6; TRBD2 is a weak D gene call, 6 bases matching. The receptor comes from a man in his fifties or sixties who had recovered from COVID-19. The DNA sequence is given as TGTGCCTGGAGCTCCTCACGGAGGGCCGGGGCCAACGTCCTGACTTTC. Translation gives CAWSSSRRAGANVLTF.